A selection of T cell receptor beta chains follows, all from one sample in a study of chemoradiotherapy in HPV16-positive cancers. TCRdb keeps only in-frame clones here, not all; method: immunoSEQ multiplex PCR. The sample has roughly 19,000 clones, over 65% seen once; the top ten hold more than 3%. Sequenced material: blood, taken from a patient who underwent chemoradiotherapy. Source of these receptors: a human donor with HPV-associated anogenital cancer. CDR3s include the opening cysteine and the closing phenylalanine or tryptophan. Each record gives: D gene, clone size, V gene, J gene, CDR3 protein, CDR3 DNA. The D gene is left open where the match is weak. Size is omitted from some rows. Given values are once, few, many or a class for expanded clones.

.	.	TRBV4-1	TRBJ1-6	CASSQETGGPSSSYNSPLHF	TGCGCCAGCAGCCAAGAGACTGGCGGTCCTTCCAGCTCCTATAATTCACCCCTCCACTTT
.	.	TRBV9	TRBJ2-7	CASSVKDYEQYF	TGTGCCAGCAGCGTTAAGGACTACGAGCAGTACTTC
TRBD2	.	TRBV18	TRBJ2-5	CASSPTGPLAGEQETQYF	TGTGCCAGCTCACCAACGGGTCCGCTAGCGGGGGAGCAAGAGACCCAGTACTTC
.	.	TRBV4-2	TRBJ1-3	CASSQGPPTGSGNTIYF	TGTGCCAGCAGCCAAGGCCCCCCCACAGGGTCTGGAAACACCATATATTTT
.	.	TRBV6-1	TRBJ2-7	CASREERSYEQYF	TGTGCCAGCAGAGAGGAACGGAGCTACGAGCAGTACTTC
.	few	TRBV10-2	TRBJ2-5	CASGIHEETQYF	TGCGCCAGCGGGATCCACGAAGAGACCCAGTACTTC
.	.	TRBV6-6	TRBJ2-5	CASSTDAPIGTQYF	TGTGCCAGCAGTACAGACGCCCCAATCGGGACCCAGTACTTC
TRBD1	.	TRBV7-9	TRBJ2-1	CASSPRDRGRGNEQFF	TGTGCCAGCAGCCCCCGGGACAGGGGGCGGGGGAATGAGCAGTTCTTC
TRBD1	once	TRBV6-5	TRBJ2-7	CASSGTGTGGYEQYF	TGTGCCAGCAGTGGGACCGGGACAGGGGGCTACGAGCAGTACTTC
.	.	TRBV9	TRBJ2-1	CASSVGQAETRPKQFF	TGTGCCAGCAGCGTAGGGCAGGCTGAGACCCGACCGAAGCAGTTCTTC
TRBD2	.	TRBV29-1	TRBJ2-7	CSAGGAAGSYEQYF	TGCAGCGCGGGGGGGGCCGCAGGAAGCTACGAGCAGTACTTC
.	.	TRBV5-1	TRBJ1-6	CASSRTADHNSPLHF	TGCGCCAGCAGCCGGACTGCGGATCATAATTCACCCCTCCACTTT
TRBD1	.	TRBV6-5	TRBJ2-7	CASSYSGQEYEQYF	TGTGCCAGCAGTTATTCGGGACAGGAATACGAGCAGTACTTC
.	.	TRBV6-6	TRBJ1-1	CASTLGGWNTEAFF	TGTGCCAGCACCCTAGGGGGGTGGAACACTGAAGCTTTCTTT
.	once	TRBV5-1	TRBJ1-3	CASSLGWGSSGNTIYF	TGCGCCAGCAGCTTGGGTTGGGGCAGCTCTGGAAACACCATATATTTT
.	.	TRBV7-2	TRBJ1-2	CASSLTPEPRGYTF	TGTGCCAGCAGCTTAACTCCGGAACCTAGGGGCTACACCTTC
.	.	TRBV7-3	TRBJ1-1	CASSPFPDTEAFF	TGTGCCAGCAGCCCGTTCCCGGACACTGAAGCTTTCTTT
TRBD1	.	TRBV27	TRBJ2-7	CASSVTGAPYEQYF	TGTGCCAGCAGTGTAACAGGGGCGCCCTACGAGCAGTACTTC
.	.	TRBV7-8	TRBJ2-2	CASSLVSANTGELFF	TGTGCCAGCAGCTTAGTTTCAGCGAACACCGGGGAGCTGTTTTTT
.	.	TRBV28	TRBJ1-1	CASTRGSSTEAFF	TGTGCCAGCACCCGGGGATCGTCCACTGAAGCTTTCTTT
.	.	TRBV15	TRBJ2-2	CATSRDILRNTGELFF	TGTGCCACCAGCAGAGACATCTTGCGGAACACCGGGGAGCTGTTTTTT
.	.	TRBV12-2	TRBJ2-4	CASRLARFRAAKNIQYF	TGTGCAAGTCGCTTAGCGCGGTTCCGGGCGGCCAAAAACATTCAGTACTTC
.	.	TRBV10-2	TRBJ2-2	CASSELHGTPIPELFF	TGCGCCAGCAGTGAGTTACACGGGACCCCGATTCCGGAGCTGTTTTTT
.	.	TRBV15	TRBJ1-5	CATSLGRSDQPQHF	TGTGCCACCAGCCTAGGGAGATCGGATCAGCCCCAGCATTTT
.	few	TRBV2	TRBJ1-2	CASSPSGGYTF	TGTGCCAGCAGCCCCTCAGGGGGCTACACCTTC
TRBD1	.	TRBV4-3	TRBJ1-1	CASSQGVSGQGPGAFF	TGCGCCAGCAGCCAAGGCGTATCGGGACAGGGACCAGGAGCTTTCTTT
.	.	TRBV6-5	TRBJ1-1	CASSFLWAPNTEAFF	TGTGCCAGCAGTTTTCTCTGGGCTCCGAACACTGAAGCTTTCTTT
.	.	TRBV28	TRBJ2-7	CASSSQGIRVAIEQYF	TGTGCCAGCAGTTCTCAAGGGATCAGGGTAGCGATCGAGCAGTACTTC
.	few	TRBV10-2	TRBJ1-1	CASTPGGRNTEAFF	TGCGCCAGCACCCCAGGCGGGAGGAACACTGAAGCTTTCTTT
.	.	TRBV28	TRBJ1-6	CASSPRDGGYNSPLHF	TGTGCCAGCAGTCCTCGGGACGGGGGATATAATTCACCCCTCCACTTT
TRBD1	.	TRBV29-1	TRBJ2-2	CSVIRDRNTGELFF	TGCAGCGTGATCCGGGACAGAAACACCGGGGAGCTGTTTTTT
.	.	TRBV29-1	TRBJ2-3	CSVEVGQRKISTDTQYF	TGCAGCGTTGAAGTGGGGCAGCGGAAAATCTCCACAGATACGCAGTATTTT
.	.	TRBV19	TRBJ1-1	CASSFHFPGRILNTEAFF	TGTGCCAGTAGTTTTCACTTTCCGGGACGGATTTTAAACACTGAAGCTTTCTTT
.	.	TRBV19	TRBJ1-2	CASSIDAELGYGYTF	TGTGCCAGTAGTATAGACGCGGAGTTGGGTTATGGCTACACCTTC
TRBD2	.	TRBV7-2	TRBJ2-7	CASSPSSGVKNF	TGTGCCAGCAGCCCTTCTAGCGGGGTCAAAAACTTC
.	.	TRBV15	TRBJ1-5	CATSRADRDMDQPQHF	TGTGCCACCAGCAGAGCTGATCGGGATATGGATCAGCCCCAGCATTTT
TRBD1	.	TRBV9	TRBJ2-7	CASSVEGQPTYEQYF	TGTGCCAGCAGCGTAGAGGGACAGCCGACCTACGAGCAGTACTTC
TRBD1	.	TRBV4-3	TRBJ1-4	CASSQDQGVGEKLFF	TGCGCCAGCAGCCAAGATCAGGGGGTGGGTGAAAAACTGTTTTTT
.	.	TRBV7-3	TRBJ1-6	CASSREGGISPLHF	TGTGCCAGCAGTCGGGAGGGGGGGATTTCACCCCTCCACTTT
.	few	TRBV7-9	TRBJ1-4	CASSSGGRRTSKDEKLFF	TGTGCCAGCAGCTCGGGTGGCAGAAGAACCTCGAAGGATGAAAAACTGTTTTTT
TRBD1	.	TRBV19	TRBJ2-7	CASSIATGNSYEQYF	TGTGCCAGTAGTATCGCGACAGGGAACTCCTACGAGCAGTACTTC
TRBD2	.	TRBV4-1	TRBJ2-5	CASSQEPSGGQETQYF	TGCGCCAGCAGCCAAGAACCTAGCGGGGGCCAAGAGACCCAGTACTTC
.	.	TRBV2	TRBJ1-2	CASTVLEVGSNGYTF	TGTGCCAGCACCGTCCTCGAGGTGGGGAGTAATGGCTACACCTTC
TRBD1	.	TRBV7-9	TRBJ2-5	CASSSGGHQETQYF	TGTGCCAGCAGCTCAGGGGGCCACCAAGAGACCCAGTACTTC
TRBD1	.	TRBV5-1	TRBJ1-1	CASSLYWPRGLVGAFF	TGCGCCAGCAGCTTGTATTGGCCCAGGGGGCTAGTTGGAGCTTTCTTT
.	once	TRBV6-1	TRBJ2-1	CASSGTGSNEQFF	TGTGCCAGCAGTGGCACAGGGTCCAATGAGCAGTTCTTC
.	once	TRBV5-1	TRBJ2-2	CASRWGGSSNTGELFF	TGCGCCAGCCGCTGGGGCGGAAGTTCGAACACCGGGGAGCTGTTTTTT
.	.	TRBV19	TRBJ2-7	CASSKVPASYEQYF	TGTGCCAGTAGTAAGGTCCCTGCGAGCTACGAGCAGTACTTC